The 11 T cell receptor beta chains reported below all come from one sample, sequenced in a study of blood T cell repertoires in COVID-19. Libraries were prepared by immunoSEQ multiplex PCR; TCRdb keeps only in-frame clonotypes and omits some of them. The sample records roughly 39,000 clones, roughly 94% being singletons. The specimen was peripheral blood. The receptors stem from a human donor with active COVID-19. The donor label of this sample is uncertain.

V and J are TRBV11-2 and TRBJ1-2, with 11 positions matching TRBD1. The germline V gene has CDR1 SGHAT and CDR2 FQNNGV. The CDR3 runs to 15 residues. V lost 5 bases and J lost 5; bases outside the gene matches: 7. CDR3 nucleotide sequence: TGTGCCAGCAGCCCCCGGACAGGGGGCGAATATGGCTACACCTTC. It encodes CASSPRTGGEYGYTF.

This chain links TRBV7-9 with TRBJ2-1; maybe TRBD1 (5 bases). V dropped 5 bases and J dropped 1 base, with 15 bases sitting between them. CDR1 and CDR2 from the germline V gene are SEHNR and FQNEAQ (reference sequence). This CDR3 is 16 amino acids long. This CDR3 reads CASSGYQGVSYNEQFF. The CDR3 bases are TGTGCCAGCAGCGGATATCAGGGTGTATCCTACAATGAGCAGTTCTTC.

This clone was seen a single time. This chain uses TRBV27 with TRBJ2-3, with D hard to call. Germline CDR1 reads MNHEY; CDR2 reads SMNVEV (reference sequence). The CDR3 spans 11 residues. Trimming left V 7 bases short and J 5 bases short, with 7 bases between. The CDR3, as DNA: TGTGCCAGCATGAGTCGAGATACGCAGTATTTT. It translates to CASMSRDTQYF.

The rearrangement joins TRBV28 to TRBJ1-2; a possible D gene is TRBD1 (6 bases). The CDR3 loop spans 14 amino acids. The V and J ends lost 6 bases and 2 bases respectively, with 13 bases between them. The germline CDR1 and CDR2 sequences are MDHEN and SYDVKM. The CDR3 protein is CASRAGTPNYGYTF. The CDR3 nucleotides read TGTGCCAGCAGGGCCGGGACACCGAACTATGGCTACACCTTC.

This chain links TRBV5-1 with TRBJ1-4, with D maybe TRBD1 (5 bases). The CDR3 totals 15 residues. CDR1 is SGHRS, CDR2 YFSETQ, per germline. V lost 5 bases, J lost 0 bases, and 11 bases lay in between. CDR3 DNA sequence: TGCGCCAGCAGTTCCAGGGCCGCAACTAATGAAAAACTGTTTTTT. Translating it yields CASSSRAATNEKLFF.

The chain couples TRBV21-1 to TRBJ2-7; the table gives TRBD2 as D, unverified against the DNA. TRBV21-1 is annotated as a pseudogene. This CDR3 contains 14 residues. CDR3 nucleotide sequence: TGTGCCAGTAACGGGAGCCAGCGGCCTTACGAGCAGTACTTC. Its protein product is CASNGSQRPYEQYF.

This clone was counted once. The chain links TRBV12-3 or TRBV12-4 to TRBJ1-2, with D possibly matching TRBD1 (5 bases). V gave up 7 bases and J gave up 4 bases, with 10 bases separating them. This CDR3 is 12 amino acids long. CDR3 protein: CASTPGGYGYTF. CDR3 DNA: TGTGCCAGCACCCCCGGGGGCTATGGCTACACCTTC.

In this sample, this clone turned up once. The rearrangement joins TRBV10-2 to TRBJ2-5, with 9 bases that match TRBD1. Trimming took 6 bases from V and 4 from J; bases not matched to a gene: 3. Germline-derived CDR1 and CDR2 are WSHSY and SAAADI. The length of the CDR3 is 13 residues. Here the CDR3 DNA reads TGCGCCAGCAGGGGACAGGGCCCAGAGACCCAGTACTTC. Translated: CASRGQGPETQYF.

The chain employs TRBV5-1 and TRBJ2-3, with TRBD2 matching 10 bases. This CDR3 is built from 16 residues. The germline gives CDR1 SGHRS, CDR2 YFSETQ. V lost 0 bases to trimming and J lost 6 bases; unmatched junction nucleotides: 7. The CDR3 nucleotides read TGCGCCAGCAGCTTGGTTGGGTCTAGCGGGAGTGATACGCAGTATTTT. Residues: CASSLVGSSGSDTQYF.

V is TRBV7-6 and J is TRBJ2-3, with 12 nucleotides matching TRBD2. The CDR3 spans 18 residues. V gave up 1 base and J gave up 7 bases; unmatched junction bases: 12. CDR1 and CDR2 (germline): SGHVS, FNYEAQ. CDR3 sequence: CASSLVRTSGDPRYTQYF. CDR3 in DNA: TGTGCCAGCAGCTTAGTTCGGACTAGCGGGGACCCGAGATATACGCAGTATTTT.

This clone was observed a single time. This chain uses TRBV6-5 with TRBJ2-7, with D unresolved. Germline-derived CDR1 and CDR2 are MNHEY and SVGAGI. V was shortened by 5 bases and J by 6 bases, with 11 bases between the two germline ends. The CDR3 is 12 amino acids. In nucleotides, the CDR3 is TGTGCCAGCAGTCTCATCCGCGTCGAGCAGTACTTC. Translation gives CASSLIRVEQYF.